In its sample, the clone carrying this TCR beta chain was seen a few times. This entry comes from a study of T-cell reconstitution after alpha-beta-depleted transplantation in children. During its preparation, the TCRbeta library received unique molecular identifiers. TCRdb re-derived calls from the PCR reads in MiXCR, one entry per CDR3 protein. The data contain 200,000 to 250,000 distinct CDR3 sequences, 8% to 9.5% of them seen just once; the ten biggest clones take up roughly 6.2%. V gave up 2 bases and J gave up 9 bases; unmatched junction bases: 1. This CDR3 has 12 residues. From germline, CDR1 is SGHVS and CDR2 FQNEAQ.

The receptor comes from a human donor who donated a stem cell graft to a child with acute lymphoblastic leukemia. The sample consisted of PBMCs from the stem cell graft donor, taken from the stem cell graft. The V call is TRBV7-8, the J call TRBJ2-4; TRBD2 agrees at 7 bases. The CDR3 sequence: CASSLSGGIQYF. In DNA, the CDR3 is TGTGCCAGCAGCTTATCGGGGGGCATTCAGTACTTC.